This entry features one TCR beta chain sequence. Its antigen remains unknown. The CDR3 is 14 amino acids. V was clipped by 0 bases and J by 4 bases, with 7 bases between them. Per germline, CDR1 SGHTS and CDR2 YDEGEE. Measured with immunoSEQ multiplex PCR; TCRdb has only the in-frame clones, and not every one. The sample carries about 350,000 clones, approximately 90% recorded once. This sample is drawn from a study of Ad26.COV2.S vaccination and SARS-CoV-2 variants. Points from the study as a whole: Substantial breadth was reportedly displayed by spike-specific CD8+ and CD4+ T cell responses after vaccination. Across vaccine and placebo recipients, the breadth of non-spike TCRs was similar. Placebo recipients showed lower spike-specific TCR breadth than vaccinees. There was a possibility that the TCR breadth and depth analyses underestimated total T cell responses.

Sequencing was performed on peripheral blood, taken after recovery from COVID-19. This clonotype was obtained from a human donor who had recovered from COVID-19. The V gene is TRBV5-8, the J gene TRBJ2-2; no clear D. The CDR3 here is CASSLVSRTGELFF. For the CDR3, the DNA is TGTGCCAGCAGCTTGGTCTCCCGCACCGGGGAGCTGTTTTTT.